This T cell receptor (beta chain) was sequenced for a study of T cell responses to AZD1222 COVID-19 vaccine. Findings and caveats of the study: Targets within unmutated variant regions were reportedly found for nearly half of spike-specific TCRs. At baseline, just a handful of AZD1222 recipients tested seropositive.

Method: immunoSEQ multiplex PCR; TCRdb's copy keeps in-frame clones and lacks some. The table lists about 260,000 clones, 85% to 95% of them singletons, with less than 0.65% in the top ten. V shed 1 base and J shed 3 bases, with 9 bases lying between them. The CDR3 spans 14 residues. Germline assignment: CDR1 SEHNR and CDR2 FQNEAQ (reference sequence). A remark on this clone: No antigen is known for it.

Sequencing used peripheral blood, obtained on day 0 of AZD1222 vaccination. The chain joins TRBV7-9 to TRBJ2-5, with a tentative D call TRBD1 (6 bases). The receptor comes from an adult in good health. CDR3 amino acids: CASSLGGRKETQYF. CDR3 sequence (DNA): TGTGCCAGCAGCTTAGGGGGGCGGAAAGAGACCCAGTACTTC.